The sequence of this T cell receptor beta chain was determined in a study of CD8 T cells in Susac syndrome. Study findings and constraints: The TCR sequencing and HLA analysis in the study involved a relatively small number of individuals, as the study acknowledged.

Note on this clonotype: Antigen unknown.

RNA was extracted with the RNeasy kit, and a quantity of roughly 0.5 to 1 ug was reverse transcribed using random hexamers. Amplification of TCR beta CDR3 by immunoSEQ multiplex PCR spanned 54 Vbeta and 13 Jbeta. MiXCR, run by TCRdb on the immunoSEQ multiplex PCR reads, gives a single entry per CDR3 protein. The repertoire holds about 140,000 distinct CDR3 sequences, with approximately 95% as singletons. Blood CD8+ and CD4+ T cells underwent high-throughput TCR beta sequencing. Trimming shortened V by 3 bases and J by 2 bases, and 8 bases separated the two germline ends. The CDR3 covers 13 residues. The V gene's germline CDR1 is KGHSH and CDR2 LQKENI.

The chain is built from TRBV18 and TRBJ2-7; possibly TRBD2 for D (7 bases). This TCR came from a human donor with multiple sclerosis. The sequenced material came from CD4+ T cells from PBMCs. CDR3 sequence: CASSPGGPYEQYF. The CDR3 coding sequence is TGTGCCAGCTCACCGGGGGGGCCCTACGAGCAGTACTTC.